The clone carrying this TCR beta chain was found many times. What it binds is unknown. The CDR3 loop spans 15 amino acids. Germline lookup yields CDR1 SGHTS and CDR2 YDEGEE. With V trimmed by 0 bases and J by 3 bases, 5 bases remained unmatched. The record originates from a study of metastatic and nonmetastatic thyroid tumors. The wider study: For malignant and benign thyroid patients, tumor or nodule tissue and blood were the sources whose repertoires were compared. Findings of the study overall: TCR beta diversity was reportedly significantly higher in malignant thyroid tumors than benign nodules, in blood and tumor.

Patients were all untreated before their thyroid surgery. In the original analysis: A classifier for distant metastasis in papillary thyroid cancer was constructed using CDR3 differences observed across clinicopathological groups. With MiXCR, TCRdb reprocessed the PCR reads. The V and J calls shown here were made by TCRdb, not taken from the authors' results. The sample has some 25,000 clones, more than 15% seen once; the top ten hold roughly 5%. V and J are TRBV5-8 and TRBJ1-1; TRBD1 matches at 7 bases. Material for sequencing was blood. The receptor comes from a male donor with papillary thyroid cancer or a benign thyroid nodule (not recorded which). Some clones in this sample may be carry-over from other donors' samples. The CDR3 coding sequence is TGTGCCAGCAGCTTGGGGGGGGACAGATACACTGAAGCTTTCTTT. It translates to CASSLGGDRYTEAFF.